Here is one T cell receptor (beta chain) with its context. The antigen is unknown. This entry belongs to a study of blood T cells in healthy people across ages. Points from the study as a whole: Age advanced and TCR beta diversity per million T cells fell, roughly linearly. Observed TCR beta diversity showed a strong correlation with the percentage of naive T cells as measured by flow cytometry. One million T cells yielded diversity estimates that were considered underestimates.

Primed by a sample-barcoded 5' primer and a J-beta primer mix, a second PCR proceeded for about 6 to 12 cycles. Researchers report that a template-switch adaptor with 12 random nucleotides tagged each cDNA molecule. TCRdb reprocessed the 5' RACE reads with MiXCR, giving one entry per CDR3 protein. The table has 1.4 million or so distinct CDR3 sequences, about 45% seen once. CDR1 KGHSH and CDR2 LQKENI come from the germline V gene. The CDR3 loop spans 16 amino acids. V shed 4 bases, J shed 2 bases, and the junction held 11 bases outside the gene matches. The TCR originated in a woman aged 18-30 years in good health. Sequenced: blood. The gene calls are TRBV18 and TRBJ2-7; TRBD1 agrees at 7 bases. The CDR3 region is CASSRPQGVRPYEQYF. The DNA for the CDR3 is TGTGCCAGCTCACGCCCGCAGGGGGTAAGGCCCTACGAGCAGTACTTC.